The 23 T cell receptor beta chains in this list originate from one sample, sequenced in a study of a mutant IDH1 vaccine in newly diagnosed glioma. The time point: week 11, during vaccination. The content of each vaccine dose was 300 ug of mutant IDH1 20-mer peptide, and topical imiquimod accompanied it. Sequencing used immunoSEQ multiplex PCR; TCRdb keeps in-frame clones, though not all of them. The repertoire includes more than 50,000 clones, around 80% of them detected once, and approximately 6% sits in the top ten. Antigen specificity for these receptors is unknown. The material was PBMCs, obtained from a glioma patient whose treatment included an IDH1 peptide vaccine. These receptors were obtained from a man aged 50-59 years with glioma.

V gene TRBV2 combines with J gene TRBJ1-2, with D perhaps TRBD1 (5 bases). V lost 5 bases and J lost 4, with 14 bases in between. The CDR3 has 14 amino acids. Germline values: CDR1 SNHLY, CDR2 FYNNEI. Written as DNA, the CDR3 is TGTGCCAGCAGTAGAAATAGGGGCACCTATGGCTACACCTTC. Translation gives CASSRNRGTYGYTF.

This clone was seen a single time. This chain links TRBV7-2 with TRBJ2-7; D may correspond to TRBD1 or TRBD2 (5 bases each). V lost 3 bases, J lost 2 bases, and 8 bases lay in between. Germline V gives CDR1 SGHTA, CDR2 FQGNSA. This CDR3 is built from 13 residues. The CDR3 region is CASSFGAAYEQYF. The CDR3 coding sequence is TGTGCCAGCAGCTTCGGGGCGGCCTACGAGCAGTACTTC.

The chain recombines TRBV7-8 with TRBJ2-1; D may be TRBD2 (6 bases). Between the trimmed V and J ends, which lost 4 bases and 0 bases, there was a span of 10 bases. CDR1 and CDR2 from the germline V gene are SGHVS and FQNEAQ. This CDR3 comprises 15 residues. Written as DNA, the CDR3 is TGTGCCAGCAGCTGGAGGGGCTCCTCCTACAATGAGCAGTTCTTC. Translated, it gives CASSWRGSSYNEQFF.

The V gene is TRBV4-3, the J gene TRBJ2-6; the D gene is possibly TRBD1 (6 bases). Trimming shortened V by 4 bases and J by 0 bases, and 13 bases separated the two germline ends. The CDR3 has 17 residues. Germline-derived CDR1 and CDR2 are LGHNA and YSLEER. CDR3 region: CASSPSGVSSGANVLTF. CDR3 sequence (DNA): TGCGCCAGCAGCCCGTCAGGGGTCAGCTCTGGGGCCAACGTCCTGACTTTC.

The chain combines TRBV19 with TRBJ2-2; TRBD1 aligns across 8 bases. Germline loops: CDR1 LNHDA, CDR2 SQIVND (reference sequence). Trimming took 10 bases from V and 4 from J; bases not matched to a gene: 11. The CDR3 is 15 amino acids. The CDR3, as DNA: TGTGCCACAATGACAGGGGCGCGGGTCACCGGGGAGCTGTTTTTT. This codes for CATMTGARVTGELFF. Looking up the rest from reference TRBV19 and TRBJ2-2 gives the full variable domain: DGGITQSPKYLFRKEGQNVTLSCEQNLNHDAMYWYRQDPGQGLRLIYYSQIVNDFQKGDIAEGYSVSREKKESFPLTVTSAQKNPTAFYLCATMTGARVTGELFFGEGSRLTVL.

The chain couples TRBV10-3 to TRBJ1-6, with D tentatively TRBD1 (5 bases). The CDR3 consists of 13 residues. Germline values: CDR1 ENHRY, CDR2 SYGVKD. Trimming shortened V by 6 bases and J by 9 bases, and 12 bases separated the two germline ends. CDR3 amino acids: CAISGDGTSPLHF. The CDR3 coding sequence is TGTGCCATCAGCGGCGATGGGACTTCACCCCTCCACTTT.

This clone has just a few counts. This chain links TRBV29-1 with TRBJ2-5; no clear D gene. Germline CDR1 and CDR2: SQVTM and ANQGSEA. This CDR3 is 17 amino acids long. Trimming took off 1 base at V and 2 bases at J, with 20 bases between the two ends. The CDR3 region is CSVEAGRSRLVQETQYF. CDR3 coding DNA: TGCAGCGTTGAAGCCGGGCGGAGCAGGCTCGTGCAAGAGACCCAGTACTTC.

V and J are TRBV10-3 and TRBJ2-2; TRBD1 agrees at 8 bases. Germline V gene lookup returns CDR1 ENHRY and CDR2 SYGVKD. CDR3 length equals 13 residues. Germline trimming cut 8 bases from V and 5 bases from J; bases unmatched to any gene: 4. CDR3 bases: TGTGCCATCGGACAGGGTTTTACCGGGGAGCTGTTTTTT. Amino acids: CAIGQGFTGELFF.

The chain recombines TRBV29-1 with TRBJ2-1; TRBD1 agrees at 7 bases. Trimming at V came to 0 bases and at J to 5 bases, leaving 7 bases not matched to a gene. The CDR3 sequence is 15 residues long. From germline, CDR1 is SQVTM and CDR2 ANQGSEA. CDR3 DNA sequence: TGCAGCGTTGAAGATCTAAGACAGGGCAACAATGAGCAGTTCTTC. Translated: CSVEDLRQGNNEQFF.

This rearrangement joins TRBV5-1 to TRBJ2-1, with unresolved D. Germline loops: CDR1 SGHRS, CDR2 YFSETQ. CDR3 length equals 11 residues. Trimming left V 0 bases short and J 9 bases short, with 4 bases between. The CDR3 loop reads CASSLAAEQFF. The CDR3 coding sequence is TGCGCCAGCAGCTTGGCAGCTGAGCAGTTCTTC.

There are a few counts of this clone. CDR3 coding DNA: TGTGCCAGCAGCTTGGAGGGGCAGGGTGAAGCTTTCTTT. Translating gives CASSLEGQGEAFF. The chain recombines TRBV7-9 with TRBJ1-1, with D possibly matching TRBD1 (5 bases). From germline, CDR1 is SEHNR and CDR2 FQNEAQ (reference sequence). V dropped 3 bases and J dropped 7 bases, with 12 bases sitting between them. CDR3 length: 13 residues.

The chain uses TRBV6-6 and TRBJ1-1; tentatively, D is TRBD1 (5 bases). V was cut by 7 bases and J by 3 bases, with 12 bases left in between. The CDR3 runs 13 residues. CDR1 MNHNY and CDR2 SVGAGI come from the germline V gene (reference sequence). The CDR3 region is CASKLEGYTEAFF. The CDR3 nucleotides read TGTGCCAGCAAACTGGAGGGGTACACTGAAGCTTTCTTT.

V is TRBV7-8 and J is TRBJ1-2; perhaps TRBD1 as D (6 bases). Germline loops: CDR1 SGHVS, CDR2 FQNEAQ. This CDR3 is 13 amino acids long. Trimming took 4 bases from V and 4 from J, leaving 10 bases between them. The CDR3 sequence: CASSSDSVYGYTF. CDR3 sequence (DNA): TGTGCCAGCAGCTCGGACAGTGTCTATGGCTACACCTTC.

The chain recombines TRBV6-5 with TRBJ1-2; D call uncertain. Germline CDR1 is MNHEY and CDR2 is SVGAGI. The length of the CDR3 is 16 residues. Trimming left V 0 bases short and J 7 bases short, with 18 bases between. The CDR3 protein is CASSYSYQQLHLGYTF. The CDR3 nucleotides read TGTGCCAGCAGTTACTCGTATCAACAATTGCATCTTGGCTACACCTTC.

This sequence joins TRBV5-4 and TRBJ2-1, with unresolved D. V was clipped by 3 bases and J by 7 bases, with 8 bases between them. This CDR3 spans 12 amino acids. Germline CDR1 SGHNT, CDR2 YYREEE (reference sequence). The CDR3 reads CASSSYQNEQFF. The CDR3 region has the DNA TGTGCCAGCAGCTCCTACCAAAATGAGCAGTTCTTC.

The chain carries TRBV18 and TRBJ2-6, with 8 bases identical to TRBD1. The trim removed 2 bases at V and 3 bases at J, leaving 9 bases unmatched. Germline V gene data show CDR1 as KGHSH and CDR2 as LQKENI. CDR3 size: 18 residues. The CDR3 region is CASSPSMTGAGGANVLTF. The CDR3 DNA reads as TGTGCCAGCTCACCAAGTATGACAGGGGCAGGTGGGGCCAACGTCCTGACTTTC.

V gene TRBV6-1 combines with J gene TRBJ1-5; a weak D match, TRBD1 (6 bases). Trimming removed 5 bases from V and 6 bases from J, with 14 bases in between. The CDR3 loop spans 14 amino acids. Per germline, CDR1 MNHNS and CDR2 SASEGT. Written as DNA, the CDR3 is TGTGCCAGCAGTCCTGACAGGTTAAGTCAGCCCCAGCATTTT. Amino acid sequence: CASSPDRLSQPQHF.

The chain employs TRBV19 and TRBJ1-3; the D is unclear. V lost 4 bases and J lost 3, with 4 bases in between. The CDR3 contains 12 residues. CDR1 is LNHDA and CDR2 is SQIVND in the germline V gene (reference sequence). Here the CDR3 DNA reads TGTGCCAGTAGTAAGTTTGGAAACACCATATATTTT. It codes for CASSKFGNTIYF.

V is TRBV7-3 and J is TRBJ2-2, with D unresolved. Germline V lookup: CDR1 SGHTA, CDR2 FQGTGA. CDR3 length: 14 residues. V was shortened by 5 bases and J by 2 bases, with 9 bases between the two germline ends. For the CDR3, the DNA is TGTGCCAGCAGCAAATACCGAAACACCGGGGAGCTGTTTTTT. Protein product: CASSKYRNTGELFF. Drawing the rest from reference TRBV7-3 and TRBJ2-2, the complete variable domain is GAGVSQTPSNKVTEKGKYVELRCDPISGHTALYWYRQSLGQGPEFLIYFQGTGAADDSGLPNDRFFAVRPEGSVSTLKIQRTERGDSAVYLCASSKYRNTGELFFGEGSRLTVL.

The rearrangement uses TRBV30 and TRBJ2-5, with D perhaps given as TRBD1 or TRBD2 (5 bases each). Germline V gives CDR1 GTSNPN, CDR2 SVGIG (reference sequence). V was shortened by 4 bases and J by 4 bases, with 7 bases between the two germline ends. The CDR3 length is 11 residues. The CDR3 nucleotides are TGTGCCTGGACAGGGAGAGAGACCCAGTACTTC. Translating it yields CAWTGRETQYF.

The chain links TRBV9 to TRBJ2-2, with D uncertain. The ends were cut back, 1 base at V and 2 bases at J, with 0 bases in the middle. Germline-derived CDR1 and CDR2 are SGDLS and YYNGEE. The CDR3 runs 12 residues. The CDR3 protein is CASSVNTGELFF. As DNA, the CDR3 is TGTGCCAGCAGCGTAAACACCGGGGAGCTGTTTTTT. The whole variable domain, remainder taken from reference TRBV9 and TRBJ2-2, is DSGVTQTPKHLITATGQRVTLRCSPRSGDLSVYWYQQSLDQGLQFLIQYYNGEERAKGNILERFSAQQFPDLHSELNLSSLELGDSALYFCASSVNTGELFFGEGSRLTVL.

The rearrangement joins TRBV19 to TRBJ2-1, with TRBD2 matching over 7 bases. Germline V CDR1 and CDR2: LNHDA, SQIVND (reference sequence). V trimming: 5 bases; J trimming: 5 bases; junction bases outside the gene matches: 9. The CDR3 is 15 residues long. The CDR3 sequence: CASSPLSLADNEQFF. The CDR3 nucleotides are TGTGCCAGTAGTCCCCTAAGCCTAGCGGACAATGAGCAGTTCTTC.

The chain carries TRBV7-3 and TRBJ2-1; D gene uncertain. This CDR3 spans 12 amino acids. Germline CDR1 is SGHTA and CDR2 is FQGTGA. The V end was cut by 5 bases, the J end by 6 bases, with 8 bases between. CDR3 protein: CASSPPSNEQFF. The CDR3 DNA reads as TGTGCCAGCAGCCCCCCATCCAATGAGCAGTTCTTC.